The rows below give T cell receptor beta chains drawn from one sample of a study of T cell responses to AZD1222 COVID-19 vaccine. Method: immunoSEQ multiplex PCR; TCRdb's copy keeps in-frame clones and lacks some. This sample yields under 200,000 clones, of which roughly nine tenths are seen a single time; less than 2.5% belongs to the top ten. The material was peripheral blood, obtained on day 0 of AZD1222 vaccination. Source of these receptors: an adult in good health. Each CDR3 is given with its conserved first and last residue. The D gene is left open where the match is weak. Clone size is shown for a subset of rows, as once, few, many or a class of expanded clone.

DNA	CDR3	J	size	V	D
TGTGCCAGCAGCCCCCGGGTGAACGAGGACTATGGCTACACCTTC	CASSPRVNEDYGYTF	TRBJ1-2	NA	TRBV6-5	NA
TGTGCCAGCTCACCTCTGGGACTAGCGGGGGGGTCAAATGAGCAGTTCTTC	CASSPLGLAGGSNEQFF	TRBJ2-1	NA	TRBV18	TRBD2
TGCGCCAGCAGCCAACAAGGACTAGCGCATGAGCAGTTCTTC	CASSQQGLAHEQFF	TRBJ2-1	NA	TRBV4-1	TRBD2
TGTGCCAGTAGTGCCCTAGCGGGTTTCCAAGAGACCCAGTACTTC	CASSALAGFQETQYF	TRBJ2-5	NA	TRBV19	TRBD2
TGTGCCAGCAGCTCCCGCGACAGGGGGGCTTCTAATGAAAAACTGTTTTTT	CASSSRDRGASNEKLFF	TRBJ1-4	NA	TRBV5-5	TRBD1
TGTGCCAGCAGCGCCTTAGAGCGGGAGGTCACAGATACGCAGTATTTT	CASSALEREVTDTQYF	TRBJ2-3	NA	TRBV2	TRBD2
TGTGCCACCAGCAGGGCACAGGAGACCTATGGCTACACCTTC	CATSRAQETYGYTF	TRBJ1-2	NA	TRBV15	NA
TGCGCCAGCAGCCAAGGGGCCCTGGACAGAAAAGCTTTCTTT	CASSQGALDRKAFF	TRBJ1-1	once	TRBV4-3	NA
TGTGCCAGCAGCCTAATAGGGGATGGCTACACCTTC	CASSLIGDGYTF	TRBJ1-2	NA	TRBV7-9	NA
TGCGCCAGCAGCTCACAGGGGAAGAGGGACGAGCAGTACTTC	CASSSQGKRDEQYF	TRBJ2-7	NA	TRBV5-1	TRBD1
TGTGCCAGCAGTTTTGGACAGTCCACTGAAGCTTTCTTT	CASSFGQSTEAFF	TRBJ1-1	NA	TRBV6-2/TRBV6-3	NA
TGTGCCTGCAGGGTAATGAACACTGAAGCTTTCTTT	CACRVMNTEAFF	TRBJ1-1	NA	TRBV30	NA
TGTGCCAGCAGCCAATCTTTAGCCAGCTACGAGCAGTACTTC	CASSQSLASYEQYF	TRBJ2-7	few	TRBV16	NA